This is a list of T cell receptor beta chains from one sample in a study of blood T cell repertoires in COVID-19. TCRdb's copy holds only in-frame clones and misses some; the assay was immunoSEQ multiplex PCR. This sample has about 200,000 clones, with about 80% found just once. The sequencing sample was made of peripheral blood. Every receptor here comes from a man aged 55 to 70 with acute or convalescent COVID-19. CDR3s include the opening cysteine and the closing phenylalanine or tryptophan. D genes are given only for firm matches. The listing skips clone size in some rows; elsewhere it reads once, few, many or a size class.

v_gene	j_gene	d_gene	abundance	CDR3nt	CDR3aa
TRBV19	TRBJ1-5	NA	few	TGTGCCAGTAGTATGGGAGGGCAGGCTTTCAATCAGCCCCAGCATTTT	CASSMGGQAFNQPQHF
TRBV7-2	TRBJ2-1	TRBD2	NA	TGTGCCAGCAGCCCCTCTGTCAGCGGGAGGGTCGATGAGCAGTTCTTC	CASSPSVSGRVDEQFF
TRBV7-9	TRBJ2-2	NA	NA	TGTGCCAGCAGCTATCAAACAGGATTCGGGGAGCTGTTTTTT	CASSYQTGFGELFF
TRBV6-2/TRBV6-3	TRBJ2-7	NA	NA	TGTGCCAGCAGTTACACCGGGTACTACGAGCAGTACTTC	CASSYTGYYEQYF
TRBV7-2	TRBJ2-2	NA	NA	TGTGCCAGCAGGGTAGGGGTTAGGACCGGGGAGCTGTTTTTT	CASRVGVRTGELFF
TRBV6-1	TRBJ1-3	NA	NA	TGTGCCAGCAGTGAACGGGTCGCCTCTGGAAACACCATATATTTT	CASSERVASGNTIYF
TRBV11-1	TRBJ2-1	NA	once	TGTGCCAGCAGCCGTGTATTTAGCGGACGTTACAATGAGCAGTTCTTC	CASSRVFSGRYNEQFF
TRBV6-4	TRBJ1-5	NA	NA	TGTGCCAGCAGGCCAGCACAGGGTGAACATCCTCGGCCCCAGCATTTT	CASRPAQGEHPRPQHF
TRBV7-8	TRBJ2-5	TRBD1	NA	TGTGCCAGCAGCTTAGGCGGGACAGGGCGGGGAGAGACCCAGTACTTC	CASSLGGTGRGETQYF
TRBV5-1	TRBJ2-1	TRBD2	NA	TGCGCCAGCAGCCCCGCCGGGACTAGCGGACACAATGAGCAGTTCTTC	CASSPAGTSGHNEQFF
TRBV5-1	TRBJ2-1	TRBD2	few	TGCGCCAGCAGCTTGGCTAGCGGGATGAGAGATGAGCAGTTCTTC	CASSLASGMRDEQFF
TRBV5-6	TRBJ2-7	NA	NA	TGTGCCAGCAGCTTGGACCGGCTAGTGGCCTACGAGCAGTACTTC	CASSLDRLVAYEQYF
TRBV15	TRBJ1-6	TRBD1	NA	TGTGCCACCAGGAGAACAGGGGGCAATTCACCCCTCCACTTT	CATRRTGGNSPLHF
TRBV4-3	TRBJ1-2	NA	few	TGCGCCAGCAGCCCGACAGGAATCGACTACTATGGCTACACCTTC	CASSPTGIDYYGYTF
TRBV3-1/TRBV3-2	TRBJ2-3	TRBD2	few	TGTGCCAGCAGGACTAGCGGGAGCACAGATACGCAGTATTTT	CASRTSGSTDTQYF
TRBV6-1	TRBJ2-6	NA	NA	TGTGCCAGCAGTGAAATGGAGTCTGGGGCCAACGTCCTGACTTTC	CASSEMESGANVLTF
TRBV24-1	TRBJ2-3	TRBD1	NA	TGTGCCACCAGTGACCCCGGGACAGCCAACACAGATACGCAGTATTTT	CATSDPGTANTDTQYF
TRBV10-2	TRBJ2-7	NA	few	TGCGCCAGTCAAGGAGACAGGCGGTACGAGCAGTACTTC	CASQGDRRYEQYF
TRBV27	TRBJ2-1	TRBD1	NA	TGTGCCAGCAGTCCTCGGGGGACAGGGTGGAATGAGCAGTTCTTC	CASSPRGTGWNEQFF
TRBV19	TRBJ1-5	NA	NA	TGTGCCAGTAGTGTGGTACGGGTTGAGGGCAATCAGCCCCAGCATTTT	CASSVVRVEGNQPQHF
TRBV7-3	TRBJ1-2	TRBD1	NA	TGTGCCAGCAGCCCCTCGGGACAGGGGTATGGCTACACCTTC	CASSPSGQGYGYTF
TRBV11-2	TRBJ2-1	TRBD2	NA	TGTGCCAGCAGCCCCTGGACTAGCGGGAGTTGGGATGAGCAGTTCTTC	CASSPWTSGSWDEQFF
TRBV5-1	TRBJ1-2	NA	NA	TGCGCCAGCAGCTTGGACGCAGGGTATGGCTACACCTTC	CASSLDAGYGYTF
TRBV27	TRBJ1-5	TRBD1	NA	TGTGCCAGCAGTTTATTAGGGACAGCAAATCAGCCCCAGCATTTT	CASSLLGTANQPQHF
TRBV11-3	TRBJ2-1	NA	NA	TGTGCCAGCAGCCAAGGGGGTGATCGGCAGTTCTTC	CASSQGGDRQFF
TRBV10-3	TRBJ1-6	TRBD1	once	TGCGGCCACAGGGGGGATACAAATTCACCCCTCCACTTT	CGHRGDTNSPLHF
TRBV5-1	TRBJ1-5	NA	NA	TGCGCCAGCAGCCCGGGGGGAAGCAATCAGCCCCAGCATTTT	CASSPGGSNQPQHF
TRBV7-6	TRBJ2-7	TRBD2	NA	TGTGCCAGCAGCTTAGCGGGGGGGAACTACGAGCAGTACTTC	CASSLAGGNYEQYF
TRBV20-1	TRBJ2-7	NA	once	TGCAGTGCTAGTAGTACAGGGCTCTACGAGCAGTACTTC	CSASSTGLYEQYF
TRBV28	TRBJ2-1	NA	few	TGTGCCAGCAGTTTATTTGGCGGCCCCTACAATGAGCAGTTCTTC	CASSLFGGPYNEQFF
TRBV4-2	TRBJ2-3	TRBD2	NA	TGTGCCAGCAGCCAAGGGCTAGCGGGGGGGGGAGGGAGCACAGATACGCAGTATTTT	CASSQGLAGGGGSTDTQYF
TRBV9	TRBJ2-6	TRBD1	NA	TGTGCCAGCAGCCAGGACAGGGGTCGCCACTCTGGGGCCAACGTCCTGACTTTC	CASSQDRGRHSGANVLTF